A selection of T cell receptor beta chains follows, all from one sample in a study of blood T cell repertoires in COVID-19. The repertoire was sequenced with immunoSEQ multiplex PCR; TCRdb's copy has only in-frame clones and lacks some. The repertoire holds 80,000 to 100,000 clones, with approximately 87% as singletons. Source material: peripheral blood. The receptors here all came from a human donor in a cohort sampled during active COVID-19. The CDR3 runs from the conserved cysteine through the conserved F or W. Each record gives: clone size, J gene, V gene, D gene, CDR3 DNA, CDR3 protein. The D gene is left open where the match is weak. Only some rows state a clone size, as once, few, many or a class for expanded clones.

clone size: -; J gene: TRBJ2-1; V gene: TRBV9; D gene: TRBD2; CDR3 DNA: TGTGCCAGCAGCGAGAGGACTAGCGGGGCTTACAATGAGCAGTTCTTC; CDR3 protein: CASSERTSGAYNEQFF
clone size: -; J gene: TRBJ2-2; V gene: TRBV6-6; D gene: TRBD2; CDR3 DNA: TGTGCCAGCACCCAGCGGGAGGGCCCCGGGGAGCTGTTTTTT; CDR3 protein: CASTQREGPGELFF
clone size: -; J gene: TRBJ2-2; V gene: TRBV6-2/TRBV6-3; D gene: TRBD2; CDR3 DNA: TGTGCCAGCAGTGACTTGGGACTAGCGACCGGGGAGCTGTTTTTT; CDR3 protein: CASSDLGLATGELFF
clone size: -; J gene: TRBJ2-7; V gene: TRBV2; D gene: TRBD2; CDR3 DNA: TGTGCCAGCGTCTGGGGGACTAGCGGGAGTGGCGAGCAGTACTTC; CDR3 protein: CASVWGTSGSGEQYF
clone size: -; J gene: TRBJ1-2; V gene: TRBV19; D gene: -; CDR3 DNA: TGTGCCAGTAGTATAGATCTGGTACAGTCTTACTATGGCTACACCTTC; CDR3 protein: CASSIDLVQSYYGYTF
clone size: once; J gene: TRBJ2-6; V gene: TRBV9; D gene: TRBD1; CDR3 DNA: TGTGCCAGCAGCGTCTCAGGGGGCGCATCGGGGGCCAACGTCCTGACTTTC; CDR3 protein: CASSVSGGASGANVLTF
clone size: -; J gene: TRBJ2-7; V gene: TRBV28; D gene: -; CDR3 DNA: TGTGCCAGCAGCCGCGGGCCCTACGAGCAGTACTTC; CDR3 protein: CASSRGPYEQYF
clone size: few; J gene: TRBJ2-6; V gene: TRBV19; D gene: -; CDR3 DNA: TGTGCCAGTAGTATAAAGGAGGGTCAACTTTTCTCTGGGGCCAACGTCCTGACTTTC; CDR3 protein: CASSIKEGQLFSGANVLTF
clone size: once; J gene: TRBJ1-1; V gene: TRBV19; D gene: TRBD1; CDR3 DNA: TGTGCCAGTAGTACCTCGGACAGGGGGGCAAACACTGAAGCTTTCTTT; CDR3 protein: CASSTSDRGANTEAFF
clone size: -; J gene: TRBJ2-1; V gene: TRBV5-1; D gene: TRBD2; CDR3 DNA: TGCGCCAGCAGCTTGGGACTAGCGGGGGACAATGAGCAGTTCTTC; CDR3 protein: CASSLGLAGDNEQFF
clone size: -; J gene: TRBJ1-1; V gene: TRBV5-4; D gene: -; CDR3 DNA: TGTGCCAGCAGCTTGGGGAGGGTGGTGGGCACTGAAGCTTTCTTT; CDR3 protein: CASSLGRVVGTEAFF
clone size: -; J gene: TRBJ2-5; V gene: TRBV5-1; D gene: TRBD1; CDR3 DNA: TGCGCCAGCAGCTACGGACAGGGCCAAGAGACCCAGTACTTC; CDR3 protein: CASSYGQGQETQYF
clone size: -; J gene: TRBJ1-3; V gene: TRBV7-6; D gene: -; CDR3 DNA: TGTGCCAGCAGCGAACCGCCCGGGGGGTCCTCTGGAAACACCATATATTTT; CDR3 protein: CASSEPPGGSSGNTIYF
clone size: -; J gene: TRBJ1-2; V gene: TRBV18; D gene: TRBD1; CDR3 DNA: TGTGCCAGCTCACCACCGCTACTCCCGGACAGGGCCGGGAACTATGGCTACACCTTC; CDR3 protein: CASSPPLLPDRAGNYGYTF
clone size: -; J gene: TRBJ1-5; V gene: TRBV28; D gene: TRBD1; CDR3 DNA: TGTGCCAGCAGCGCGACACAGGGGTACAATCAGCCCCAGCATTTT; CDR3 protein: CASSATQGYNQPQHF
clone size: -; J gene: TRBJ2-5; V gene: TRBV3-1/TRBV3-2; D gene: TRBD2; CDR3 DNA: TGTGCCAGCAGCCAAGAATTGACTAGCCGGGAAGAGACCCAGTACTTC; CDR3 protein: CASSQELTSREETQYF
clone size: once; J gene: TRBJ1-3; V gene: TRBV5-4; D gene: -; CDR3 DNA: TGTGCCAGCAGCTTGAGGGGAACCGGAAACACCATATATTTT; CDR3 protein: CASSLRGTGNTIYF
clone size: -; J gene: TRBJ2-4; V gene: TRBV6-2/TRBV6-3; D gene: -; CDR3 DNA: TGTGCCAGCAGTTACTCGGCCGGCGGGAACATTCAGTACTTC; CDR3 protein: CASSYSAGGNIQYF
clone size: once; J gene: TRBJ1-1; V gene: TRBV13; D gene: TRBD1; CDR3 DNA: TGTGCCAGCAGCTCACTGGGACAGTTGAACACTGAAGCTTTCTTT; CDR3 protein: CASSSLGQLNTEAFF